Following are 32 T cell receptor beta chains from one sample sequenced in a study of T-cell memory formation after mild COVID-19. TCRdb reprocessed the 5' RACE reads via MiXCR and lists one record per CDR3 protein. The table lists about 170,000 distinct CDR3 sequences, 10% to 15% of them singletons. The sequenced sample was PBMCs or a T cell subset sorted from them (not recorded which). All receptors come from a man aged 18 to 35 who had mild COVID-19 (a few samples of this study predate the infection). Cell type and time point are not known.

The CDR3 reads CASSVDRGEYNEQFF. CDR3 sequence (DNA): TGTGCCAGCAGCGTAGACAGGGGGGAGTACAATGAGCAGTTCTTC. The genes are TRBV12-3 or TRBV12-4 and TRBJ2-1, with TRBD1 identical over 9 bases. CDR3 length: 15 amino acids. Trimming took 6 bases from V and 4 from J; bases not matched to a gene: 7.

The sample holds a few counts of this clonotype. The chain employs TRBV12-3 or TRBV12-4 and TRBJ1-3, with D unclear. The CDR3 consists of 14 residues. Between the trimmed V and J ends, which lost 2 bases and 0 bases, there was a span of 5 bases. The CDR3 bases are TGTGCCAGCAGTTTAATAAGCTCTGGAAACACCATATATTTT. Translated, it gives CASSLISSGNTIYF.

This clonotype was observed a few times. The gene calls are TRBV19 and TRBJ1-1, with unresolved D. The ends were cut back, 3 bases at V and 4 bases at J, with 9 bases in the middle. The CDR3 loop spans 13 amino acids. Germline lookup yields CDR1 LNHDA and CDR2 SQIVND (reference sequence). The CDR3 loop is CASSMQVATEAFF. CDR3 coding DNA: TGTGCCAGTAGTATGCAGGTTGCCACTGAAGCTTTCTTT. Filled out from reference TRBV19 and TRBJ1-1, the complete variable domain reads DGGITQSPKYLFRKEGQNVTLSCEQNLNHDAMYWYRQDPGQGLRLIYYSQIVNDFQKGDIAEGYSVSREKKESFPLTVTSAQKNPTAFYLCASSMQVATEAFFGQGTRLTVV.

This clonotype was recorded many times. CDR3 in amino acids: CASSQDAGDTQYF. The CDR3, as DNA: TGCGCCAGCAGCCAAGATGCAGGGGATACGCAGTATTTT. The rearrangement uses TRBV4-1 and TRBJ2-3; tentatively, D is TRBD1 (5 bases). In germline, CDR1 is MGHRA, CDR2 YSYEKL. The V and J ends lost 0 bases and 6 bases respectively, with 7 bases between them. The length of the CDR3 is 13 residues.

This clonotype was seen more than once but under ten times. The chain combines TRBV7-9 with TRBJ2-3, with TRBD2 matching 14 bases. The CDR3 has 18 amino acids. V shed 3 bases, J shed 2 bases, and the junction held 7 bases outside the gene matches. In germline, CDR1 is SEHNR, CDR2 FQNEAQ (reference sequence). Written as DNA, the CDR3 is TGTGCCAGCAGCTTCAGGACTAGCGGGGGGTCCTCCACAGATACGCAGTATTTT. Translated, it gives CASSFRTSGGSSTDTQYF.

The chain uses TRBV10-3 and TRBJ1-2; TRBD1 matches at 9 bases. Germline V gene lookup returns CDR1 ENHRY and CDR2 SYGVKD. V shed 6 bases, J shed 4 bases, and the junction held 12 bases outside the gene matches. The CDR3 sequence is 16 residues long. CDR3 coding DNA: TGTGCCATCAGGGGACAGGGTGAAGATAAGCTCTATGGCTACACCTTC. Translating gives CAIRGQGEDKLYGYTF.

This clonotype was detected ten times or more. The chain combines TRBV20-1 with TRBJ2-5, with TRBD2 matching over 10 bases. J was trimmed by 1 base and V by 6 bases; bases with no gene match: 8. This CDR3 is built from 15 residues. From germline, CDR1 is DFQATT and CDR2 SNEGSKA (reference sequence). This CDR3 is CSASVQRGGQETQYF. The CDR3 nucleotides are TGCAGTGCCAGCGTTCAGCGGGGGGGCCAAGAGACCCAGTACTTC.

The V gene is TRBV4-3, the J gene TRBJ1-6; D is perhaps TRBD1 (6 bases). V dropped 3 bases and J dropped 4 bases, with 13 bases sitting between them. Looked up from germline, CDR1 is LGHNA and CDR2 is YSLEER. The CDR3 runs to 16 residues. The CDR3 region is CASSQAPGQYNSPLHF. The CDR3 DNA reads TGCGCCAGCAGCCAGGCCCCGGGACAATATAATTCACCCCTCCACTTT.

The CDR3 loop is CASSQVFRNKNIQYF. DNA of the CDR3: TGCGCCAGCAGCCAAGTTTTCAGAAACAAAAACATTCAGTACTTC. The gene calls are TRBV4-3 and TRBJ2-4, with unresolved D. Germline CDR1 reads LGHNA; CDR2 reads YSLEER. V was trimmed by 1 base and J by 3 bases, leaving 10 bases between them. The CDR3 runs 15 residues.

There are many counts of this clonotype. The chain carries TRBV7-9 and TRBJ2-2; the match to TRBD1 covers 7 bases. Germline assignment: CDR1 SEHNR and CDR2 FQNEAQ (reference sequence). The junction had 4 bases not matched to a gene; V was cut back by 6 bases and J by 3 bases. CDR3 length: 14 amino acids. CDR3 in DNA: TGTGCCAGCAGTTACGACAGGGACACCGGGGAGCTGTTTTTT. Protein product: CASSYDRDTGELFF.

This clonotype was recorded a few times. The chain combines TRBV7-9 with TRBJ1-5; D gene uncertain. V lost 1 base, J lost 6 bases, and 10 bases lay in between. Germline V gene sequence: CDR1 SEHNR, CDR2 FQNEAQ (reference sequence). CDR3 size: 14 residues. In nucleotides, the CDR3 is TGTGCCAGCAGCTTAGGGGATGCGCGTCAGCCCCAGCATTTT. This gives the protein CASSLGDARQPQHF.

The sample holds a few counts of this clonotype. The rearrangement uses TRBV4-2 and TRBJ2-5, with no clear D. CDR3 length: 14 residues. Trimming cost V 0 bases and J 4 bases, with 9 bases left between them. Per germline, CDR1 LGHNA and CDR2 YNFKEQ. The CDR3 loop reads CASSQEWTAETQYF. In DNA, the CDR3 is TGTGCCAGCAGCCAAGAGTGGACGGCAGAGACCCAGTACTTC.

This clonotype was seen more than once but under ten times. The rearrangement joins TRBV30 to TRBJ1-2, with TRBD1 as a possible D gene (6 bases). The germline gives CDR1 GTSNPN, CDR2 SVGIG (reference sequence). With 3 bases removed from V and 8 bases from J, the gap between germline ends came to 10 bases. The CDR3 is made up of 11 amino acids. The CDR3 loop reads CAWRKGGGYTF. The CDR3 DNA reads as TGTGCCTGGAGAAAAGGGGGGGGCTACACCTTC.

This chain uses TRBV7-2 with TRBJ1-1, with TRBD1 matching over 10 bases. CDR3 length: 13 amino acids. The V gene's germline CDR1 is SGHTA and CDR2 FQGNSA. V lost 4 bases, J lost 11 bases, and 7 bases stayed unmatched. The CDR3 DNA follows: TGTGCCAGCAGCTCAGACAGGGGGCGATGGGCTTTCTTT. It encodes CASSSDRGRWAFF.

This clonotype was found a few times. This sequence joins TRBV4-3 and TRBJ2-1, with D perhaps TRBD1 (5 bases). V was clipped by 1 base and J by 9 bases, with 16 bases between them. Per the germline V gene, CDR1 is LGHNA and CDR2 is YSLEER. The CDR3 runs 15 residues. This CDR3 reads CASSQVGRQLSEQFF. The CDR3 region has the DNA TGCGCCAGCAGCCAAGTGGGGCGACAGTTATCTGAGCAGTTCTTC.

This clonotype was detected ten times or more. The chain is built from TRBV10-3 and TRBJ2-3; D uncertain. CDR1 ENHRY and CDR2 SYGVKD come from the germline V gene. The CDR3 has 16 residues. V lost 3 bases to trimming and J lost 6 bases, with 19 bases between them. In nucleotides, the CDR3 is TGTGCCATCAGTGAAACGAGGCTGGTTTCCACGGATACGCAGTATTTT. It yields the protein CAISETRLVSTDTQYF.

The V gene is TRBV7-2, the J gene TRBJ2-7; D possibly corresponds to TRBD1 (6 bases). Trimming left V 5 bases short and J 0 bases short, with 17 bases between. This CDR3 contains 16 residues. Germline CDR1 and CDR2: SGHTA and FQGNSA. CDR3 sequence (DNA): TGTGCCAGCAGCGCCACAGGGTGGGGGAGCTCCTACGAGCAGTACTTC. This gives the protein CASSATGWGSSYEQYF.

The J gene is TRBJ2-2, the V gene TRBV7-2; D unresolved. This CDR3 region has 15 residues. The germline V gene encodes CDR1 SGHTA and CDR2 FQGNSA. V lost 3 bases, J lost 2 bases, and 10 bases lay in between. In DNA, the CDR3 is TGTGCCAGCAGCTTTATGGGTTTAAACACCGGGGAGCTGTTTTTT. Its protein is CASSFMGLNTGELFF.

The V gene is TRBV5-4, the J gene TRBJ2-3; D not resolved. Germline values: CDR1 SGHNT, CDR2 YYREEE (reference sequence). The CDR3 spans 15 residues. Deletions cut 0 bases from V and 0 bases from J, with 8 bases between. The CDR3 here is CASSLDISSTDTQYF. In nucleotides, the CDR3 is TGTGCCAGCAGCTTGGATATCTCTAGCACAGATACGCAGTATTTT.

The gene calls are TRBV7-6 and TRBJ2-7; no reliable D call. V was trimmed by 5 bases and J by 0 bases, leaving 11 bases between them. Looked up from germline, CDR1 is SGHVS and CDR2 is FNYEAQ. The CDR3 consists of 14 residues. For the CDR3, the DNA is TGTGCCAGCAGCCAAGACATCTCCTCCTACGAGCAGTACTTC. Translation: CASSQDISSYEQYF. The full variable domain, with the rest looked up from reference TRBV7-6 and TRBJ2-7, is GAGVSQSPRYKVTKRGQDVALRCDPISGHVSLYWYRQALGQGPEFLTYFNYEAQQDKSGLPNDRFSAERPEGSISTLTIQRTEQRDSAMYRCASSQDISSYEQYFGPGTRLTVT.

J is TRBJ2-2 and V is TRBV5-6; possible D gene TRBD1, 5 bases. Germline V gene data show CDR1 as SGHDT and CDR2 as YYEEEE. V was pared by 3 bases and J by 8 bases, with 20 bases between. The length of the CDR3 is 16 residues. CDR3 DNA: TGTGCCAGCAGCTCCCGACAGATGTTTACGTATGGGGAGCTGTTTTTT. Translating gives CASSSRQMFTYGELFF.

This clonotype has only a few counts. The V call is TRBV4-2, the J call TRBJ1-1, with unresolved D. Germline loops: CDR1 LGHNA, CDR2 YNFKEQ. Trimming took 1 base from V and 6 from J, leaving 9 bases between them. The CDR3 extends over 13 amino acids. The CDR3: CASSQGQISEAFF. DNA for the CDR3: TGTGCCAGCAGCCAAGGCCAGATCTCTGAAGCTTTCTTT.

J is TRBJ1-2 and V is TRBV12-3 or TRBV12-4; perhaps TRBD1 as D (5 bases). Deletions cut 6 bases from V and 0 bases from J, with 20 bases between. The CDR3 spans 17 residues. CDR3 in amino acids: CASSRGPNEIANYGYTF. The CDR3 DNA reads as TGTGCCAGCAGCCGGGGACCGAACGAAATTGCTAACTATGGCTACACCTTC.

There are a few counts of this clonotype. V is TRBV9 and J is TRBJ2-7; D remains ambiguous. V lost 2 bases and J 2 bases, leaving 8 bases between the germline ends. The CDR3 is 13 residues long. Per the germline V gene, CDR1 is SGDLS and CDR2 is YYNGEE. The CDR3 reads CASSVTATYEQYF. The CDR3 DNA reads as TGTGCCAGCAGCGTTACAGCTACCTACGAGCAGTACTTC.

This clonotype was observed a handful of times. In nucleotides, the CDR3 is TGTGCCAGCAGTAACGGACCGACCCGGCTGTACTTC. It codes for CASSNGPTRLYF. The chain joins TRBV2 to TRBJ2-4; no reliable D call. CDR1 is SNHLY, CDR2 FYNNEI, per germline. CDR3 length equals 12 residues. V was shortened by 5 bases and J by 15 bases, with 17 bases between the two germline ends.

The gene calls are TRBV10-1 and TRBJ2-2; the D is unclear. The CDR3 totals 18 residues. Germline CDR1 is WNHNN and CDR2 is SYGVQD (reference sequence). Trimming pared 8 bases from V and 0 bases from J, leaving 22 bases between. The CDR3 nucleotides are TGCGCCAGCGATCCGCACAAATTCCTCAATCCGAACACCGGGGAGCTGTTTTTT. This encodes CASDPHKFLNPNTGELFF.

This clonotype was counted between two and nine times. An end of the junction does not agree with germline; a read error may underlie this. This chain links TRBV7-8 with TRBJ2-3, with TRBD1 as a possible D gene (5 bases). Germline values: CDR1 SGHVS, CDR2 FQNEAQ. The CDR3 covers 13 residues. CDR3 protein: CVSSPPRADTQYF. The CDR3, as DNA: TGTGTCAGCAGCCCCCCCAGGGCGGATACGCAGTATTTT.

This chain connects TRBV7-2 to TRBJ2-3; no clear D. In germline, CDR1 is SGHTA, CDR2 FQGNSA. The CDR3 is made up of 15 amino acids. The ends were cut back, 7 bases at V and 4 bases at J, with 18 bases in the middle. The CDR3 region is CASTRSPGSADTQYF. The CDR3 nucleotides read TGTGCCAGCACCCGTAGCCCCGGATCGGCAGATACGCAGTATTTT.

The V gene is TRBV27, the J gene TRBJ2-1, with D possibly matching TRBD1 (8 bases). Germline CDR1 MNHEY, CDR2 SMNVEV (reference sequence). The CDR3 consists of 13 residues. V gave up 5 bases and J gave up 10 bases, with 15 bases separating them. CDR3: CASSQQGGYEQFF. CDR3 nucleotide sequence: TGTGCCAGCAGTCAACAGGGGGGGTACGAGCAGTTCTTC.

In this sample, this clonotype turned up many times. This rearrangement joins TRBV10-3 to TRBJ2-1; D not resolved. CDR1 and CDR2 from the germline V gene are ENHRY and SYGVKD. The CDR3 length is 11 residues. With 9 bases removed from V and 4 bases from J, the gap between germline ends came to 7 bases. CDR3 coding DNA: TGTGCCATACTCAAGTACAATGAGCAGTTCTTC. This gives the protein CAILKYNEQFF.

In its sample, this clonotype was seen a few times. The chain links TRBV5-1 to TRBJ2-6; unclear D gene. The CDR3 has 15 residues. CDR1 is SGHRS and CDR2 is YFSETQ in the germline V gene. Deletions cut 0 bases from V and 0 bases from J, with 4 bases between. This CDR3 is CASSLAPSGANVLTF. The CDR3 coding sequence is TGCGCCAGCAGCTTGGCGCCCTCTGGGGCCAACGTCCTGACTTTC.

This sequence joins TRBV29-1 and TRBJ1-1; no definite D call. The CDR3 covers 14 residues. The V and J ends lost 4 bases and 0 bases respectively, with 12 bases between them. The germline V gene has CDR1 SQVTM and CDR2 ANQGSEA. CDR3 protein: CSVVGRVMNTEAFF. The DNA for the CDR3 is TGCAGCGTTGTAGGGCGGGTCATGAACACTGAAGCTTTCTTT.